This T cell receptor beta chain appears in the sequencing data of a study of blood T cells in healthy people across ages. Through a sample-barcoded 5' primer and a J-beta primer mix, a second PCR was run for roughly 7 to 11 cycles. TCRdb re-called the 5' RACE reads through MiXCR, storing one row per CDR3 protein. The sample consists of about 1.7 million distinct CDR3 sequences, roughly 30% of them appearing once. Study-level points and caveats: Older age coincided with a roughly linear decline in TCR beta diversity per million T cells. Naive CD4+ cell counts and diversity both ran higher in long-lived than in aged donors.

The CDR3 is 13 amino acids. Per the germline V gene, CDR1 is MNHNS and CDR2 is SASEGT. The V end was cut by 2 bases, the J end by 6 bases, with 8 bases between. This clonotype came up once. No antigen is known for it. Caucasian individuals from Russia who were healthy and aged about 6 to 95 acted as donors. The rearrangement uses TRBV6-1 and TRBJ2-1; D not resolved. Sequencing was performed on blood. The receptor was derived from a woman in her twenties or thirties in good health. CDR3 sequence (DNA): TGTGCCAGCAGTGAAATAAGGAGCAATGAGCAGTTCTTC. It is translated as CASSEIRSNEQFF.